This T cell receptor beta chain was sequenced for a study of CD8 T cell repertoires and HIV-1 epitope variants. Study in general: Separate wells received one of Twenty-five Gag or Nef variant peptides. Separate from the cultures, 1M uncultured T cells served as baseline.

About this clone itself: Its antigen is undetermined.

TCRdb keeps only in-frame clones here, not all; method: immunoSEQ multiplex PCR. Among 2,500 or so clones listed, roughly 69% were seen once. The source is a male donor with HIV. Sequencing was carried out using cultured CD8+ T cells derived from PBMCs.

This CDR3 is CASSSNPGTSGRSADTQYF. DNA of the CDR3: TGCGCCAGCAGCTCAAATCCCGGGACTAGCGGGAGGTCCGCGGATACGCAGTATTTT. The genes are TRBV5-1 and TRBJ2-3; 15 bases map to TRBD2. From germline, CDR1 is SGHRS and CDR2 YFSETQ. Trimming cost V 3 bases and J 6 bases; bases outside gene matches: 14. The CDR3 has 19 residues.